This entry lists 17 T cell receptor beta chains sequenced from one sample in a study of blood T cell repertoires in COVID-19 (TCRdb year 2020). Library preparation was by the immunoSEQ multiplex PCR assay. TCRdb retrieved this table from immuneACCESS and kept in-frame rearrangements only. Not all clones are present; in checked studies, unresolved V genes account for under half, and no reason is known for the remainder. The sample table shows roughly 80,000 clones, and roughly 80% are seen once. 12% of the sample is in the top ten clones. Sequenced material: peripheral blood. These receptor sequences come from a human donor in a cohort sampled during active COVID-19.

J is TRBJ2-1 and V is TRBV19; D perhaps matches TRBD1 (8 bases). The CDR3 has 14 amino acids. CDR1 and CDR2 from the germline V gene are LNHDA and SQIVND (reference sequence). Trimming took off 4 bases at V and 6 bases at J, with 13 bases between the two ends. CDR3 nucleotide sequence: TGTGCCAGTAGTAGACAGGGGAGGGGCAATGAGCAGTTCTTC. Protein: CASSRQGRGNEQFF.

This chain connects TRBV21-1 to TRBJ2-1; the listed D gene, TRBD1, was not tested against the DNA. TRBV21-1 is a pseudogene segment. There are 11 residues in the CDR3. Here the CDR3 DNA reads TGTGCCAGCAGCAGAAGGACAGGGGAGTTCTTC. Protein sequence: CASSRRTGEFF.

The V and J genes are TRBV9 and TRBJ2-3; the match to TRBD2 covers 9 bases. The CDR3 consists of 14 residues. J lost 6 bases, V lost 0 bases, and 2 bases had no gene match. Germline-derived CDR1 and CDR2 are SGDLS and YYNGEE. The CDR3 sequence: CASSVASGIDTQYF. In DNA, the CDR3 is TGTGCCAGCAGCGTAGCTAGCGGGATCGATACGCAGTATTTT.

The chain recombines TRBV28 with TRBJ2-7, with D perhaps TRBD2 (6 bases). Trimming took 10 bases from V and 1 from J, leaving 20 bases between them. Germline V gene lookup returns CDR1 MDHEN and CDR2 SYDVKM. The CDR3 is made up of 15 amino acids. The CDR3 coding sequence is TGTGCCATCCTCGGGGCTAGCGCAGTTTCCTACGAGCAGTACTTC. Translated: CAILGASAVSYEQYF. The full variable domain, its missing parts supplied by reference TRBV28 and TRBJ2-7, is DVKVTQSSRYLVKRTGEKVFLECVQDMDHENMFWYRQDPGLGLRLIYFSYDVKMKEKGDIPEGYSVSREKKERFSLILESASTNQTSMYLCAILGASAVSYEQYFGPGTRLTVT.

This chain uses TRBV27 with TRBJ1-2, with D uncertain. The V gene lost 3 bases and the J gene lost 2 bases, with 19 bases spanning the gap. The CDR3 covers 17 residues. Germline V gene sequence: CDR1 MNHEY, CDR2 SMNVEV (reference sequence). CDR3 sequence: CASSLEVPSKNNYGYTF. The CDR3 nucleotides are TGTGCCAGCAGTTTGGAGGTTCCTAGCAAAAACAACTATGGCTACACCTTC.

This sequence joins TRBV6-5 and TRBJ2-7; a possible D gene is TRBD2 (5 bases). V lost 6 bases to trimming and J lost 0 bases, with 15 bases between them. This CDR3 has 15 residues. Looked up from germline, CDR1 is MNHEY and CDR2 is SVGAGI. CDR3 nucleotide sequence: TGTGCCAGCAGCCTTCAGCGTACTAGCTCCTACGAGCAGTACTTC. This encodes CASSLQRTSSYEQYF.

In DNA form, the CDR3 reads TGTGCCATCCAAGAACAGCGGAATGTGGAGCCCCAGCATTTT. It codes for CAIQEQRNVEPQHF. The chain couples TRBV6-5 to TRBJ1-5, with D unresolved. CDR1 is MNHEY, CDR2 SVGAGI, per germline. The CDR3 covers 14 residues. V was trimmed by 10 bases and J by 8 bases, leaving 21 bases between them.

The chain couples TRBV6-5 to TRBJ2-7; TRBD2 is a possible D gene (7 bases). V was pared by 6 bases and J by 5 bases, with 17 bases between. This CDR3 has 14 residues. Germline CDR1 is MNHEY and CDR2 is SVGAGI. The CDR3 bases are TGTGCCAGCAGCCGGGGGGCAGGGATCCACGAGCAGTACTTC. Amino acid sequence: CASSRGAGIHEQYF.

The chain has TRBV7-2 and TRBJ1-1, with 8 bases lining up with TRBD1. The CDR3 totals 15 residues. Looked up from germline, CDR1 is SGHTA and CDR2 is FQGNSA. V trimming: 6 bases; J trimming: 4 bases; junction bases outside the gene matches: 10. The CDR3 bases are TGTGCCAGCAGACGCGACAGGGGCGCGGGCACTGAAGCTTTCTTT. It translates to CASRRDRGAGTEAFF.

This rearrangement joins TRBV15 to TRBJ2-1; 12 bases agree with TRBD2. Germline V gives CDR1 LNHNV, CDR2 YYDKDF (reference sequence). This CDR3 has 15 amino acids. Trimming took 0 bases from V and 12 from J; bases not matched to a gene: 6. The CDR3 sequence is CATSRDKSSGGAQFF. The CDR3 DNA sequence: TGTGCCACCAGCAGAGATAAGTCTAGCGGGGGGGCGCAGTTCTTC. The full variable domain, its missing parts supplied by reference TRBV15 and TRBJ2-1, is DAMVIQNPRYQVTQFGKPVTLSCSQTLNHNVMYWYQQKSSQAPKLLFHYYDKDFNNEADTPDNFQSRRPNTSFCFLDIRSPGLGDTAMYLCATSRDKSSGGAQFFGPGTRLTVL.

J is TRBJ1-6 and V is TRBV2; D call uncertain. Germline V gene data show CDR1 as SNHLY and CDR2 as FYNNEI. CDR3 length: 14 residues. Trimming shortened V by 6 bases and J by 6 bases, and 12 bases separated the two germline ends. The DNA of the CDR3 is TGTGCCAGCAGGGCTGATCGACTTAATTCACCCCTCCACTTT. Its translation is CASRADRLNSPLHF.

This clone was recorded a few times. This chain links TRBV10-3 with TRBJ1-5, with TRBD1 as a possible D gene (5 bases). V lost 3 bases, J lost 1 base, and 10 bases lay in between. CDR3 length: 15 residues. CDR1 is ENHRY, CDR2 SYGVKD, per germline. The CDR3 protein is CAISDAGGSNQPQHF. CDR3 sequence (DNA): TGTGCCATCAGTGATGCCGGGGGAAGCAATCAGCCCCAGCATTTT.

V gene TRBV11-2 combines with J gene TRBJ2-1; perhaps TRBD2 as D (7 bases). Deletions cut 6 bases from V and 5 bases from J, with 17 bases between. The CDR3 runs to 15 residues. Per germline, CDR1 SGHAT and CDR2 FQNNGV. CDR3 sequence (DNA): TGTGCCAGCAGTCGGGGGTCGGGGGGCCACAATGAGCAGTTCTTC. Translating gives CASSRGSGGHNEQFF.

This clone was seen just once. The chain is built from TRBV30 and TRBJ1-4; D call uncertain. Germline CDR1 and CDR2: GTSNPN and SVGIG (reference sequence). Trimming removed 5 bases at V and 0 bases at J, with 10 bases between. The CDR3 is made up of 14 amino acids. Written as DNA, the CDR3 is TGTGCCTGGGGCCCGTATGCAACTAATGAAAAACTGTTTTTT. It specifies CAWGPYATNEKLFF.

The V call is TRBV28, the J call TRBJ2-1; TRBD2 aligns across 10 bases. The J segment lost 2 bases and the V segment lost 2 bases, leaving 6 bases of the junction unmatched. The CDR3 extends over 17 amino acids. Per the germline V gene, CDR1 is MDHEN and CDR2 is SYDVKM. This CDR3 is CASSLGLAVTAYNEQFF. CDR3 DNA: TGTGCCAGCAGTTTAGGACTAGCGGTTACCGCCTACAATGAGCAGTTCTTC.

The chain employs TRBV9 and TRBJ2-7, with D perhaps TRBD1 (5 bases). V was trimmed by 4 bases and J by 0 bases, leaving 17 bases between them. Germline V gives CDR1 SGDLS, CDR2 YYNGEE. This CDR3 has 16 amino acids. In DNA form, the CDR3 reads TGTGCCAGCAGCTCCTCTTGGGCAGGGCCCTCCTACGAGCAGTACTTC. It codes for CASSSSWAGPSYEQYF.

The chain employs TRBV10-2 and TRBJ2-7; 13 nucleotides match TRBD2. Germline-derived CDR1 and CDR2 are WSHSY and SAAADI. The ends lost 2 bases at V and 10 bases at J; junction bases unmatched: 8. The CDR3 contains 15 residues. The CDR3 nucleotides are TGCGCCAGCAGTGAGGCCGGGACTAGCGGGATTCAACAGTACTTC. Its translation: CASSEAGTSGIQQYF.